The present TCR beta chain was sequenced within a study of CD8 T cells in Susac syndrome. This clonotype appeared a single time. It was with random hexamers that about 0.45 to 1 ug RNA was reverse transcribed. The authors amplified TCR beta CDR3 across 54 Vbeta and 13 Jbeta using immunoSEQ multiplex PCR. Each CDR3 protein gets one entry after TCRdb re-called the immunoSEQ multiplex PCR reads with MiXCR. This table has under 85,000 distinct CDR3 sequences, about 94% appearing once. Relapsing-remitting disease, either stable or active, was present in the multiple sclerosis controls, who were treatment-naive patients. Trimming left V 5 bases short and J 7 bases short, with 11 bases between. The CDR3 extends over 12 amino acids. Germline CDR1 reads MNHEY; CDR2 reads SMNVEV (reference sequence).

The sequencing sample was made of CD8+ T cells from PBMCs. The rearrangement uses TRBV27 and TRBJ1-1; a possible D gene is TRBD1 (5 bases). This receptor was obtained from a human donor with multiple sclerosis. CDR3 residues: CASSLTGDEAFF. The DNA of the CDR3 is TGTGCCAGCAGTCTAACGGGGGATGAAGCTTTCTTT.